The entry that follows covers one T cell receptor (beta chain) sequence. What it recognizes is unknown. The sample belongs to a study of blood T cells in healthy people across ages. Study-wide points: Not knowing donor CMV status may have confounded expanded clonotype changes. What prevented conclusive comparison of naive and antigen-experienced cells was that PBMCs were unsorted.

Then a second PCR, running roughly 6 to 11 cycles, was carried out with a sample-barcoded 5' primer and a J-beta primer mix. TCRdb analysed the 5' RACE reads with MiXCR anew, one entry per CDR3 protein. The data show 710,000 or so distinct CDR3 sequences, 32% seen once. The CDR3 runs 14 residues. The V gene lost 1 base and the J gene lost 8 bases, with 12 bases spanning the gap. Germline CDR1 reads SEHNR; CDR2 reads FQNEAQ (reference sequence). The J gene is TRBJ1-5, the V gene TRBV7-9; D is perhaps TRBD1 (5 bases). The origin of this receptor is a woman of 80 years or more in good health. The sample was blood. This CDR3 reads CASSLVGAGEPQHF. The CDR3 coding sequence is TGTGCCAGCAGCTTAGTCGGGGCCGGAGAGCCCCAGCATTTT.